In its sample, the clone carrying this T cell receptor (beta chain) was seen once. Its antigen is not known. Sequencing was performed with immunoSEQ multiplex PCR; in TCRdb, only in-frame clones are kept and a portion is missing. This table holds around 69,000 clones, around 84% found once. This CDR3 spans 14 amino acids. CDR1 MGHDK and CDR2 SYGVNS come from the germline V gene. Trimming removed 4 bases from V and 0 bases from J, with 8 bases in between. This record belongs to a study of OX40 agonist ivuxolimab in advanced cancers. Study in general: Averaging roughly 60 years in age, with a range of roughly 23 to 80, the cohort was around 87% male.

Study-level points and caveats: Clonal expansion was among the lowest in partial responders at 0.1-3.0 mg/kg, especially CD8+. Expanded clones were, on average, more numerous in CD8+ T cells than in CD4+. Dosing at 0.1 to 3.0 mg/kg was accompanied by clonal expansion of CD4+ and CD8+ blood T cells by week 6.

The specimen was CD4+ or CD8+ T cells sorted from blood, collected in a trial of the OX40 agonist ivuxolimab. This clonotype was obtained from an adult with an advanced solid tumor such as melanoma, head and neck, liver or kidney cancer. The chain is built from TRBV25-1 and TRBJ2-3; D is ambiguous. The CDR3 DNA reads as TGTGCCAGCAGTGCTTACAGTAGCACAGATACGCAGTATTTT. Translating gives CASSAYSSTDTQYF. The entire variable domain, with the rest obtained from reference TRBV25-1 and TRBJ2-3, is as follows: EADIYQTPRYLVIGTGKKITLECSQTMGHDKMYWYQQDPGMELHLIHYSYGVNSTEKGDLSSESTVSRIRTEHFPLTLESARPSHTSQYLCASSAYSSTDTQYFGPGTRLTVL.